This T cell receptor beta chain was documented in a study of blood T cells in healthy people across ages. Whole-study findings and limits: Among T cells, TCR beta diversity per million cells dropped roughly linearly as age rose.

This clonotype was seen just once. Its antigen is unidentified. A second PCR of 7 to 11 cycles used a sample-barcoded 5' primer and a J-beta primer mix. TCRdb reprocessed the 5' RACE reads via MiXCR and lists one record per CDR3 protein. The table has roughly 720,000 distinct CDR3 sequences, about 53% seen once; the top ten hold roughly 40%. Healthy individuals of Caucasian origin from Russia, aged roughly 6 to 95, served as donors. Germline V gives CDR1 SNHLY, CDR2 FYNNEI. CDR3 size: 11 residues. V was cut by 2 bases and J by 11 bases, with 7 bases left in between. The chain links TRBV2 to TRBJ2-1; D is unresolved. This clonotype was sampled from a man at least 80 years old in good health. The specimen sequenced was blood. This CDR3 is CASSETGKQFF. The CDR3 nucleotides read TGTGCCAGCAGTGAAACTGGGAAGCAGTTCTTC.